A selection of T cell receptor beta chains follows, all from one sample in a study of early T cells in non-severe SARS-CoV-2 infection. MiXCR, applied by TCRdb to the 5' RACE reads, yields one record per CDR3 protein. The data show 45,000 to 50,000 distinct CDR3 sequences, 5.5% to 8% seen once. Sequences were derived from whole blood, sampled at baseline. The receptors were sampled from an adult who was a healthcare worker with PCR-confirmed SARS-CoV-2 infection or an uninfected control (not recorded which). CDR3s include the opening cysteine and the closing phenylalanine or tryptophan. A D gene is named only where the DNA matches it firmly. Only part of the rows carry a size: once, few, many, or a class if the clone is expanded.

clone size	CDR3 length	V gene	J gene	D gene	CDR3 DNA	CDR3 protein
few	13	TRBV7-9	TRBJ1-3	.	TGTGCCAGCAGCTTAGGCGCCGGAAACACCATATATTTT	CASSLGAGNTIYF
many	15	TRBV5-4	TRBJ1-1	.	TGTGCCAGCAGCTTGGTGTCACCCCCCGACACTGAAGCTTTCTTT	CASSLVSPPDTEAFF
many	16	TRBV20-1	TRBJ2-7	.	TGCAGTGCTAGAGACGCCTCTCGGGGCTGGGGGAACGAGCAGTACTTC	CSARDASRGWGNEQYF
many	16	TRBV21-1	TRBJ2-6	.	TGTGCCAGCATTCGACAGACCGCCTCTGGGGCCAACGTCCTGACTTTC	CASIRQTASGANVLTF
.	15	TRBV30	TRBJ1-2	TRBD1	TGTGCCTGGAATTCGGGGGACAGGGGCTTAAATGGCTACACCTTC	CAWNSGDRGLNGYTF
many	12	TRBV11-2	TRBJ2-5	.	TGTGCCAGCAGCTTCCAGCAAGAGACCCAGTACTTC	CASSFQQETQYF
.	14	TRBV6-6	TRBJ2-7	.	TGTGCCAGCAGTTACTCAGTGCCCGCCTACGAGCAGTACTTC	CASSYSVPAYEQYF
many	15	TRBV6-5	TRBJ2-5	.	TGTGCCAGCAGTTACTCGACTGGAAAAGGAGAGACCCAGTACTTC	CASSYSTGKGETQYF
.	15	TRBV28	TRBJ2-7	.	TGTGCCAGCAGTTTAGCAGGTGGCAGCAACTACGAGCAGTACTTC	CASSLAGGSNYEQYF
many	15	TRBV29-1	TRBJ2-3	TRBD2	TGCAGCGTTCTACACCTAGCGGGGTATTCAGATATGCAGTATTTT	CSVLHLAGYSDMQYF
many	13	TRBV11-2	TRBJ1-1	.	TGTGCCAGCAGCTTAGGTGTAGCCACTGAAGCTTTCTTT	CASSLGVATEAFF
many	14	TRBV10-1	TRBJ2-1	TRBD2	TGCGCCAGCAGTTCTAGCGGGGTTTACAATGAGCAGTTCTTC	CASSSSGVYNEQFF